The entry that follows covers one T cell receptor beta chain sequence. Authors' data handling: It was from reference gene primer amplification that nucleated cell counts were estimated. Assay: immunoSEQ multiplex PCR; the TCRdb copy retains only in-frame clones and omits some. V, J and clone size were drawn from that table, and D and trimming were deduced from the DNA. The profile covers roughly 80,000 clones, with roughly 88% appearing a single time and almost 7% taken by the ten largest. The data belong to a study of blood T cell repertoires in COVID-19. Study as a whole: T cells, B-cell-depleted T cells, or PBMCs supplied cDNA or gDNA.

The germline V gene encodes CDR1 SGDLS and CDR2 YYNGEE. The CDR3 contains 15 residues. V lost 0 bases to trimming and J lost 4 bases; unmatched junction nucleotides: 4. Sequenced material: peripheral blood. This TCR came from a woman of 80 years or more with acute or convalescent COVID-19. This rearrangement joins TRBV9 to TRBJ2-1, with 7 positions matching TRBD2. The CDR3 DNA reads TGTGCCAGCAGCGTAGCCAGCGGGAAGTACAATGAGCAGTTCTTC. Translation: CASSVASGKYNEQFF.